The 31 T cell receptor beta chains below come from one sample, sequenced in a study of cytomegalovirus exposure and HLA in healthy donors. In the PCR, 60 Vbeta and 13 Jbeta primers were used. Profiled with immunoSEQ multiplex PCR; TCRdb holds only in-frame clones, not every one. The table includes fewer than 200,000 clones, 70% to 80% detected once. The sequencing sample was made of PBMCs. The receptor source for this set is a man aged 40-50 years in good health and CMV-seronegative.

The gene calls are TRBV11-2 and TRBJ1-1; a possible D gene is TRBD1 (6 bases). The germline CDR1 and CDR2 sequences are SGHAT and FQNNGV. V dropped 5 bases and J dropped 8 bases, with 12 bases sitting between them. The CDR3 has 12 residues. The CDR3 protein is CASSTNGQEAFF. The CDR3 DNA sequence: TGTGCCAGCAGCACAAACGGACAGGAAGCTTTCTTT.

V and J are TRBV20-1 and TRBJ2-7, with a possible D match to TRBD1 (5 bases). The CDR3 consists of 11 residues. CDR1 is DFQATT and CDR2 is SNEGSKA in the germline V gene (reference sequence). V was pared by 4 bases and J by 9 bases, with 13 bases between. The CDR3 DNA is TGCAGTGCTAATCAGGGTCGAGGGCAGTACTTC. This codes for CSANQGRGQYF.

This sequence joins TRBV19 and TRBJ1-5, with 7 positions matching TRBD1. The CDR3 totals 14 residues. Germline CDR1 reads LNHDA; CDR2 reads SQIVND (reference sequence). The junction had 8 bases not matched to a gene; V was cut back by 5 bases and J by 7 bases. The CDR3 nucleotides read TGTGCCAGTAGTCGCGACAGGGTAATGCAGCCCCAGCATTTT. Its protein product is CASSRDRVMQPQHF.

CDR3 loop: CASRGANTGELFF. CDR3 nucleotides: TGCGCCAGCAGGGGGGCAAACACCGGGGAGCTGTTTTTT. The chain combines TRBV5-1 with TRBJ2-2, with a weak D call TRBD1 (6 bases). Trimming pared 5 bases from V and 2 bases from J, leaving 7 bases between. This CDR3 is built from 13 residues. Germline V gene lookup returns CDR1 SGHRS and CDR2 YFSETQ.

The chain employs TRBV5-4 and TRBJ2-7; the match to TRBD1 covers 7 bases. V shed 4 bases and J 6 bases; nucleotides not matched to a gene: 7. Germline CDR1 and CDR2: SGHNT and YYREEE (reference sequence). This CDR3 is 13 amino acids long. CDR3 coding DNA: TGTGCCAGCAGCCGGGACAGAACCCTCGAGCAGTACTTC. This sequence encodes CASSRDRTLEQYF.

V usage is TRBV19 and J usage is TRBJ2-7, with D possibly matching TRBD1 (6 bases). Trimming removed 5 bases at V and 7 bases at J, with 24 bases between. CDR3 length: 16 amino acids. Germline V lookup: CDR1 LNHDA, CDR2 SQIVND (reference sequence). CDR3 DNA: TGTGCCAGTAGTCCACGGAGACAGGATATTACGGTGGAGCAGTACTTC. Translating gives CASSPRRQDITVEQYF.

The chain carries TRBV6-6 and TRBJ2-1, with 10 bases matching TRBD2. CDR1 MNHNY and CDR2 SVGAGI come from the germline V gene (reference sequence). V trimming: 6 bases; J trimming: 7 bases; junction bases outside the gene matches: 6. CDR3 length: 14 amino acids. The CDR3 nucleotides read TGTGCCAGCAGCTACGGGACTAGCGCAAATGAGCAGTTCTTC. It yields the protein CASSYGTSANEQFF.

This clone came up once. V usage is TRBV19 and J usage is TRBJ2-5; D not resolved. The CDR3 has 14 residues. Per the germline V gene, CDR1 is LNHDA and CDR2 is SQIVND (reference sequence). Between the trimmed V and J ends, which lost 3 bases and 4 bases, there was a span of 12 bases. CDR3 protein: CASSIRRSSETQYF. CDR3 DNA sequence: TGTGCCAGTAGTATCAGAAGGAGCTCAGAGACCCAGTACTTC.

The chain employs TRBV6-5 and TRBJ1-1; D is perhaps TRBD1 (6 bases). The CDR3 has 14 residues. Germline CDR1 is MNHEY and CDR2 is SVGAGI. Trimming removed 2 bases from V and 5 bases from J, with 12 bases in between. CDR3 residues: CASSYKGGITEAFF. The CDR3 nucleotides read TGTGCCAGCAGTTACAAGGGGGGGATTACTGAAGCTTTCTTT.

This clone was seen just once. The V gene is TRBV6-5, the J gene TRBJ2-7, with D tentatively TRBD1 (5 bases). V was trimmed by 0 bases and J by 1 base, leaving 10 bases between them. From germline, CDR1 is MNHEY and CDR2 SVGAGI. The CDR3 is made up of 15 amino acids. In nucleotides, the CDR3 is TGTGCCAGCAGTTACTCGAAGTGGACATCCTACGAGCAGTACTTC. Its protein product is CASSYSKWTSYEQYF.

The chain combines TRBV19 with TRBJ2-7, with 9 bases fitting TRBD2. With V trimmed by 7 bases and J by 3 bases, 4 bases remained unmatched. This CDR3 has 13 residues. The V gene's germline CDR1 is LNHDA and CDR2 SQIVND (reference sequence). As DNA, the CDR3 is TGTGCCAGTACCCAGACTAGCGGCTACGAGCAGTACTTC. This encodes CASTQTSGYEQYF.

This clone was seen a handful of times. J is TRBJ2-1 and V is TRBV29-1, with 10 nucleotides matching TRBD1. CDR3 length: 14 amino acids. CDR1 and CDR2 from the germline V gene are SQVTM and ANQGSEA. The V segment lost 6 bases and the J segment 6 bases; nucleotides outside the gene matches: 8. The chain's CDR3 is CSVGGDRGSNEQFF. CDR3 bases: TGCAGCGTCGGGGGGGACAGGGGAAGCAATGAGCAGTTCTTC.

This rearrangement joins TRBV15 to TRBJ1-5; D gene unclear. The CDR3 has 16 amino acids. Germline values: CDR1 LNHNV, CDR2 YYDKDF (reference sequence). The V end was cut by 0 bases, the J end by 6 bases, with 15 bases between. The DNA of the CDR3 is TGTGCCACCAGCAGAGAACAGACCCGGCGGGGTCAGCCCCAGCATTTT. This codes for CATSREQTRRGQPQHF.

The chain links TRBV6-6 to TRBJ1-2; D is undetermined. CDR1 and CDR2 from the germline V gene are MNHNY and SVGAGI (reference sequence). Trimming took 5 bases from V and 7 from J, leaving 11 bases between them. CDR3 length equals 12 residues. Here the CDR3 reads CASSPTGGGYTF. The CDR3 DNA is TGTGCCAGCAGTCCCACCGGTGGTGGCTACACCTTC.

The sample holds one count of this clone. J is TRBJ2-2 and V is TRBV9; 7 positions agree with TRBD2. Germline V lookup: CDR1 SGDLS, CDR2 YYNGEE. Trimming took 2 bases from V and 4 from J; bases not matched to a gene: 8. CDR3 size: 16 residues. The CDR3 loop reads CASSVGLEWGTGELFF. The CDR3 nucleotides are TGTGCCAGCAGCGTCGGACTAGAATGGGGCACCGGGGAGCTGTTTTTT.

A few counts support this clone. Within the sample, other DNA sequences also encode this same CDR3. The chain carries TRBV5-1 and TRBJ2-2; D unresolved. Trimming left V 2 bases short and J 1 base short, with 6 bases between. Germline V CDR1 and CDR2: SGHRS, YFSETQ. This CDR3 spans 14 amino acids. This CDR3 is CASSFSGNTGELFF. The CDR3 nucleotides are TGCGCCAGCAGCTTTTCCGGGAACACCGGGGAGCTGTTTTTT.

The V and J genes are TRBV29-1 and TRBJ2-5, with D maybe TRBD2 (7 bases). The CDR3 is 16 amino acids. CDR1 is SQVTM and CDR2 is ANQGSEA in the germline V gene. Between the trimmed V and J ends, which lost 2 bases and 5 bases, there was a span of 21 bases. The CDR3 DNA follows: TGCAGCGTTGAATTGGGTGGTGGGGGGGCCTGGGAGACCCAGTACTTC. Translating it yields CSVELGGGGAWETQYF.

This clone turned up a few times. The chain links TRBV7-9 to TRBJ2-1; 8 bases match TRBD1. Per germline, CDR1 SEHNR and CDR2 FQNEAQ (reference sequence). J lost 5 bases, V lost 5 bases, and 11 bases had no gene match. The CDR3 runs to 16 residues. CDR3 loop: CASSQAGTGHNNEQFF. Written as DNA, the CDR3 is TGTGCCAGCAGCCAAGCCGGGACAGGTCATAACAATGAGCAGTTCTTC.

The J gene is TRBJ1-2, the V gene TRBV19, with 9 bases aligning to TRBD1. CDR1 and CDR2 (germline): LNHDA, SQIVND (reference sequence). The CDR3 consists of 14 residues. Trimming at V came to 9 bases and at J to 4 bases, leaving 9 bases not matched to a gene. This CDR3 is CASQIKTGGYGYTF. CDR3 coding DNA: TGTGCCAGCCAGATAAAGACAGGGGGCTATGGCTACACCTTC. The full variable domain, its missing parts supplied by reference TRBV19 and TRBJ1-2, is DGGITQSPKYLFRKEGQNVTLSCEQNLNHDAMYWYRQDPGQGLRLIYYSQIVNDFQKGDIAEGYSVSREKKESFPLTVTSAQKNPTAFYLCASQIKTGGYGYTFGSGTRLTVV.

The rearrangement joins TRBV13 to TRBJ1-1; D unclear. The V end was cut by 3 bases, the J end by 11 bases, with 16 bases between. The CDR3 spans 13 residues. The V gene's germline CDR1 is PRHDT and CDR2 FYEKMQ (reference sequence). CDR3 amino acids: CASSLRGGDVAFF. For the CDR3, the DNA is TGTGCCAGCAGCTTGCGGGGTGGGGATGTCGCTTTCTTT.

The DNA for the CDR3 is TGTGCCAGCATCCAGGGTTTTGGCACAGATACGCAGTATTTT. It encodes CASIQGFGTDTQYF. The rearrangement joins TRBV28 to TRBJ2-3; perhaps TRBD1 as D (5 bases). The V gene's germline CDR1 is MDHEN and CDR2 SYDVKM. The CDR3 loop spans 14 amino acids. Trimming removed 7 bases at V and 1 base at J, with 12 bases between.

The chain uses TRBV7-9 and TRBJ2-7; 7 positions agree with TRBD1. The CDR3 covers 14 residues. With V trimmed by 6 bases and J by 2 bases, 7 bases remained unmatched. Germline-derived CDR1 and CDR2 are SEHNR and FQNEAQ (reference sequence). The CDR3 here is CASRHRDSTYEQYF. The CDR3 DNA reads TGTGCCAGCAGGCATCGGGACAGCACCTACGAGCAGTACTTC.

The DNA for the CDR3 is TGTGCCAGCAGCGTAGAGGGACAGTACACTGAAGCTTTCTTT. Residues: CASSVEGQYTEAFF. The rearrangement links TRBV9 to TRBJ1-1; 7 bases map to TRBD1. The CDR3 has 14 residues. V lost 0 bases and J lost 3; bases outside the gene matches: 2. Per germline, CDR1 SGDLS and CDR2 YYNGEE.

The V and J genes are TRBV28 and TRBJ1-1; TRBD1 agrees at 8 bases. Trimming cost V 6 bases and J 5 bases; bases outside gene matches: 8. The germline V gene has CDR1 MDHEN and CDR2 SYDVKM. This CDR3 is 14 amino acids long. The DNA of the CDR3 is TGTGCCAGCAGCCCGGACAGGGCTCGGACTGAAGCTTTCTTT. Its translation is CASSPDRARTEAFF.

About this clone itself: The same CDR3 also results from other DNA sequences found in this sample. The chain carries TRBV9 and TRBJ2-1; TRBD2 agrees at 9 bases. Germline lookup yields CDR1 SGDLS and CDR2 YYNGEE. The CDR3 runs 15 residues. Trimming took 0 bases from V and 7 from J; bases not matched to a gene: 5. CDR3 nucleotide sequence: TGTGCCAGCAGCGTAGCAGCGGGGGGTGGGAATGAGCAGTTCTTC. Translation gives CASSVAAGGGNEQFF. The whole variable domain, remainder taken from reference TRBV9 and TRBJ2-1, is DSGVTQTPKHLITATGQRVTLRCSPRSGDLSVYWYQQSLDQGLQFLIQYYNGEERAKGNILERFSAQQFPDLHSELNLSSLELGDSALYFCASSVAAGGGNEQFFGPGTRLTVL.

The V call is TRBV5-1, the J call TRBJ2-1; 11 bases agree with TRBD1. V was pared by 3 bases and J by 9 bases, with 8 bases of the junction left unmatched. CDR1 is SGHRS, CDR2 YFSETQ, per germline. This CDR3 has 15 amino acids. CDR3 region: CASSSLGTGGPEQFF. Written as DNA, the CDR3 is TGCGCCAGCAGCTCTTTGGGGACAGGGGGACCTGAGCAGTTCTTC.

This clone was found a few times. The rearrangement joins TRBV19 to TRBJ2-1, with 7 bases lining up with TRBD1. With 3 bases clipped from V and 3 bases from J, the junction kept 5 bases outside the gene matches. CDR3 size: 15 residues. CDR1 is LNHDA and CDR2 is SQIVND in the germline V gene (reference sequence). This CDR3 is CASSMGQNSYNEQFF. Written as DNA, the CDR3 is TGTGCCAGTAGTATGGGACAGAATAGCTACAATGAGCAGTTCTTC.

Concerning this clone: Sequence at one end of the junction differs from germline and may be a read error. This chain joins TRBV7-7 and TRBJ2-7, with D maybe TRBD2 (6 bases). The CDR3 is 13 residues long. From germline, CDR1 is SSHAT and CDR2 FNYEAQ (reference sequence). As DNA, the CDR3 is TGTGCTAGCAGCTTAGACGGGGGCTACGAGCAGTACTTC. Translating gives CASSLDGGYEQYF.

The CDR3 DNA follows: TGTGCCAGCAGCCCCCGGGGACAGGGGTTCAATGAGCAGTTCTTC. It encodes CASSPRGQGFNEQFF. The chain is built from TRBV7-9 and TRBJ2-1, with TRBD1 matching 10 bases. Germline values: CDR1 SEHNR, CDR2 FQNEAQ (reference sequence). Unmatched junction bases numbered 7, after V lost 5 bases and J lost 6 bases. The length of the CDR3 is 15 residues.

The gene calls are TRBV11-3 and TRBJ2-5; D is perhaps TRBD2 (6 bases). V was trimmed by 3 bases and J by 5 bases, leaving 10 bases between them. Germline V gene lookup returns CDR1 SGHNT and CDR2 YENEEA. The CDR3 is 13 amino acids. This CDR3 is CASSLGEVETQYF. The CDR3 DNA is TGTGCCAGCAGCTTGGGGGAGGTGGAGACCCAGTACTTC.

J is TRBJ2-7 and V is TRBV27, with 8 bases identical to TRBD2. V shed 3 bases, J shed 4 bases, and the junction held 11 bases outside the gene matches. Germline values: CDR1 MNHEY, CDR2 SMNVEV (reference sequence). This CDR3 has 16 residues. The CDR3 DNA sequence: TGTGCCAGCAGTTTCGGGAGGGGCCCAGAACGGTACGAGCAGTACTTC. Translated, it gives CASSFGRGPERYEQYF.